This T cell receptor (beta chain) is drawn from a study of blood T cells in healthy people across ages. The use of a sample-barcoded 5' primer and a J-beta primer mix characterized a second PCR of about 6 to 11 cycles. TCRdb reprocessed the 5' RACE reads with MiXCR, giving one entry per CDR3 protein. Altogether approximately 820,000 distinct CDR3 sequences are present, around 45% being singletons, with the ten largest covering under 20%. Sample donors were healthy Caucasian individuals that came from Russia, aged 6 to 90. At least 6 million PBMCs were isolated per sample. This clonotype was sampled from a man between 60 and 75 years old in good health. Specimen: blood.

The DNA for the CDR3 is TGCAGCGTTGTCGGACAGGGACGCTATGGCTACACCTTC. The encoded protein is CSVVGQGRYGYTF. The chain is built from TRBV29-1 and TRBJ1-2, with 8 bases lining up with TRBD1. Germline CDR1 and CDR2: SQVTM and ANQGSEA. V trimming: 4 bases; J trimming: 4 bases; junction bases outside the gene matches: 5. The CDR3 extends over 13 amino acids. Combining the CDR3 with reference TRBV29-1 and TRBJ1-2 gives the whole variable domain SAVISQKPSRDICQRGTSLTIQCQVDSQVTMMFWYRQQPGQSLTLIATANQGSEATYESGFVIDKFPISRPNLTFSTLTVSNMSPEDSSIYLCSVVGQGRYGYTFGSGTRLTVV.